Listed below are T cell receptor beta chains from one sample, sequenced in a study of OX40 agonist ivuxolimab in advanced cancers. Profiling relied on immunoSEQ multiplex PCR, and the TCRdb table lists in-frame clones only, not all of them. The sample holds under 150,000 clones; approximately 92% are singletons and the top ten take around 0.53%. Sequencing used CD4+ or CD8+ T cells sorted from blood, obtained in a trial of the OX40 agonist ivuxolimab. These receptors all come from an adult with an advanced solid tumor such as melanoma, head and neck, liver or kidney cancer. Each CDR3 is given with its conserved first and last residue. The D gene is left open where the match is weak. The listing skips clone size in some rows; elsewhere it reads once, few, many or a size class.

TRBJ1-6 NA NA TRBV18 CASSPLAGGINNSPLHF TGTGCCAGCTCACCCCTGGCTGGGGGAATAAATAATTCACCCCTCCACTTT
TRBJ1-5 NA NA TRBV6-6 CASSYGAGNQPQHF TGTGCCAGCAGTTACGGGGCCGGGAATCAGCCCCAGCATTTT
TRBJ2-5 NA NA TRBV6-4 CASSNGETQYF TGTGCCAGCAGTAACGGGGAGACCCAGTACTTC
TRBJ2-5 once TRBD1 TRBV5-1 CASSWNTGVQETQYF TGCGCCAGCAGCTGGAACACAGGGGTCCAAGAGACCCAGTACTTC
TRBJ2-7 NA NA TRBV30 CAWSGPGEQYF TGTGCCTGGAGTGGACCAGGCGAGCAGTACTTC
TRBJ1-5 NA TRBD1 TRBV6-6 CASSFGTENQPQHF TGTGCCAGCAGTTTTGGGACAGAGAATCAGCCCCAGCATTTT
TRBJ2-3 NA NA TRBV7-2 CASSWVGPDTQYF TGTGCCAGCAGCTGGGTGGGCCCGGATACGCAGTATTTT
TRBJ2-7 few NA TRBV7-9 CASSFDNEQYF TGTGCCAGCAGCTTCGACAACGAGCAGTACTTC
TRBJ2-7 NA TRBD2 TRBV28 CASSLRILAGFYRYEQYF TGTGCCAGCAGTTTACGGATACTAGCGGGTTTTTACCGGTACGAGCAGTACTTC
TRBJ2-1 NA NA TRBV28 CASSSHAPNYNEQFF TGTGCCAGCAGTTCGCACGCGCCAAACTATAATGAGCAGTTCTTC
TRBJ2-1 NA NA TRBV28 CASSPAPGSYNEQFF TGTGCCAGCAGCCCGGCCCCGGGCTCCTACAATGAGCAGTTCTTC
TRBJ2-3 NA NA TRBV2 CASSERRASDTQYF TGTGCCAGCAGTGAAAGAAGGGCCTCAGATACGCAGTATTTT
TRBJ2-1 NA NA TRBV19 CASTRLAGANEQFF TGTGCCAGTACCCGTCTGGCGGGGGCCAATGAGCAGTTCTTC
TRBJ1-1 NA NA TRBV30 CAWSVVGSAFF TGTGCCTGGAGTGTAGTGGGTAGCGCTTTCTTT
TRBJ2-1 NA TRBD1 TRBV11-2 CASSRGGGTASSNEQFF TGTGCCAGCAGCCGTGGTGGTGGGACAGCAAGCTCCAATGAGCAGTTCTTC
TRBJ2-7 NA TRBD1 TRBV13 CASSPRQGNYEQYF TGTGCCAGCAGCCCCCGACAGGGGAATTACGAGCAGTACTTC
TRBJ2-3 NA TRBD2 TRBV11-2 CASSPPGLAGGGRTQYF TGTGCCAGCAGCCCACCGGGGCTAGCGGGGGGTGGGCGTACGCAGTATTTT
TRBJ1-1 once TRBD1 TRBV10-3 CAISGTANTEAFF TGTGCCATCAGCGGGACAGCAAACACTGAAGCTTTCTTT
TRBJ2-3 NA TRBD2 TRBV12-5 CASGLGDYEADTQYF TGTGCTAGTGGTTTGGGGGACTATGAGGCAGATACGCAGTATTTT
TRBJ1-1 NA TRBD1 TRBV5-1 CASSARTGDTEAFF TGCGCCAGCAGCGCGCGGACAGGGGACACTGAAGCTTTCTTT
TRBJ2-5 NA TRBD2 TRBV7-9 CASSHLAGGRSETQYF TGTGCCAGCAGCCATTTAGCGGGGGGCCGTTCCGAGACCCAGTACTTC
TRBJ2-5 NA NA TRBV11-2 CASSFDGAGTETQYF TGTGCCAGCAGCTTCGACGGCGCAGGTACGGAGACCCAGTACTTC